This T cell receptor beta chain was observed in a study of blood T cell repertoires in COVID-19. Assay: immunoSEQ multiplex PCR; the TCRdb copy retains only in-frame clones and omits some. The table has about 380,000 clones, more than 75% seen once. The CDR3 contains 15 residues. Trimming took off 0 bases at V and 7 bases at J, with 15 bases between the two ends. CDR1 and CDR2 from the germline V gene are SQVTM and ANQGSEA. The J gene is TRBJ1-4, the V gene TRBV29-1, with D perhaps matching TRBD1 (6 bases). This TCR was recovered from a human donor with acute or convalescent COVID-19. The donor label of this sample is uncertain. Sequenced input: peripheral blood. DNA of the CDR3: TGCAGCGTTGAAGATCCGACAGGAACAATTGAAAAACTGTTTTTT. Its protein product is CSVEDPTGTIEKLFF.